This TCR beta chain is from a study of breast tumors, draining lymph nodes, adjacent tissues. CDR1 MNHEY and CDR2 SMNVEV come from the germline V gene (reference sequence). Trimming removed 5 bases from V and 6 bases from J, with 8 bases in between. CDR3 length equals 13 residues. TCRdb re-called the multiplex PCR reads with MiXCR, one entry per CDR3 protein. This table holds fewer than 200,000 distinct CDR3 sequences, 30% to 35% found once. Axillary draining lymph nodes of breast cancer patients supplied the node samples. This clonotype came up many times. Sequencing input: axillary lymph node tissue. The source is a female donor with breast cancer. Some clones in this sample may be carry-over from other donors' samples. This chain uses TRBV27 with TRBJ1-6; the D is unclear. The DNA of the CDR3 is TGTGCCAGCAGTCCCGGTGCTAATTCACCCCTCCACTTT. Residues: CASSPGANSPLHF.